Listed below are T cell receptor beta chains from one sample, sequenced in a study of beta chain features in type 1 diabetes. TCRdb keeps only in-frame clones here, not all; method: immunoSEQ multiplex PCR. Of under 350,000 clones detected, about 8% appear once; the ten largest clones hold roughly 1%. Input material: central memory CD4+ T cells from blood. The receptors here all came from a woman aged 18-29 years in good health. The CDR3 runs from the conserved cysteine through the conserved F or W. A D gene is named only where the DNA matches it firmly. Clone size appears in some rows only: once, few, many, or a class for an expanded clone.

CDR3	DNA	D	J	V	size
CASRQPTNTGELFF	TGTGCCAGCAGACAGCCCACGAACACCGGGGAGCTGTTTTTT	.	TRBJ2-2	TRBV27	few
CASSASFEDTQYF	TGTGCCAGCAGCGCCTCCTTTGAAGATACGCAGTATTTT	.	TRBJ2-3	TRBV9	few
CASSVEYTGELFF	TGCGCCAGCAGCGTGGAATACACCGGGGAGCTGTTTTTT	.	TRBJ2-2	TRBV5-1	.
CASSLDQGRGGYTF	TGTGCCAGCAGCTTAGATCAGGGAAGAGGAGGCTACACCTTC	.	TRBJ1-2	TRBV11-3	.
CASSPGQGNSNQPQHF	TGTGCCAGCAGTCCTGGACAGGGAAATAGCAATCAGCCCCAGCATTTT	TRBD1	TRBJ1-5	TRBV27	few
CASSPTGLQETQYF	TGTGCCAGCAGCCCGACTGGGCTACAAGAGACCCAGTACTTC	.	TRBJ2-5	TRBV5-4	.
CASSLIGNEQFF	TGTGCCAGCAGCTTAATAGGCAATGAGCAGTTCTTC	.	TRBJ2-1	TRBV7-3	.
CAISDATGTGYTF	TGTGCCATCAGTGACGCCACAGGGACGGGCTACACCTTC	.	TRBJ1-2	TRBV10-3	few
CAWRGQGSLSYEQYF	TGTGCCTGGAGAGGACAGGGTTCTTTATCCTACGAGCAGTACTTC	TRBD1	TRBJ2-7	TRBV30	few
CSVRTGRMNTEAFF	TGCAGCGTACGGACAGGGAGGATGAACACTGAAGCTTTCTTT	TRBD1	TRBJ1-1	TRBV29-1	many
CASSRLLAGSLTDTQYF	TGCGCCAGCAGCCGATTACTAGCGGGGTCCCTCACAGATACGCAGTATTTT	TRBD2	TRBJ2-3	TRBV4-3	few
CATSRDGRQSYEQYF	TGTGCCACCAGCAGAGATGGCAGACAGAGCTACGAGCAGTACTTC	.	TRBJ2-7	TRBV15	few
CASILGPSDTQYF	TGTGCCAGCATCCTCGGACCATCGGATACGCAGTATTTT	.	TRBJ2-3	TRBV7-2	many
CASSVGPNTDTQYF	TGTGCCAGCAGCGTAGGACCGAACACAGATACGCAGTATTTT	.	TRBJ2-3	TRBV9	.
CASSRLTVNTEAFF	TGTGCCAGCAGCCGGCTCACAGTGAACACTGAAGCTTTCTTT	.	TRBJ1-1	TRBV7-2	.
CASSLSDSTGNTIYF	TGTGCCAGCAGTTTATCAGACAGCACTGGAAACACCATATATTTT	.	TRBJ1-3	TRBV28	few
CASSSPHHNYGYTF	TGTGCCAGCAGCTCCCCCCACCATAACTATGGCTACACCTTC	.	TRBJ1-2	TRBV7-2	.
CASRISYNEQFF	TGTGCCAGCAGGATCTCCTACAATGAGCAGTTCTTC	.	TRBJ2-1	TRBV27	few
CASSDPLRGRNTDTQYF	TGCGCCAGCAGCGATCCCCTGCGGGGTCGGAATACAGATACGCAGTATTTT	.	TRBJ2-3	TRBV5-1	.
CASSEEQGQRSPLHF	TGTGCCAGCAGTGAGGAACAGGGGCAGAGGTCACCCCTCCACTTT	TRBD1	TRBJ1-6	TRBV2	few
CASRAGGSTDTQYF	TGTGCCAGCAGAGCGGGGGGAAGCACAGATACGCAGTATTTT	TRBD2	TRBJ2-3	TRBV6-6	.
CSARELYGYTF	TGCAGTGCTAGAGAGCTGTATGGCTACACCTTC	.	TRBJ1-2	TRBV20-1	few
CASSSEGGEQFF	TGCGCCAGCAGCTCGGAAGGGGGTGAGCAGTTCTTC	.	TRBJ2-1	TRBV5-1	many
CASTHLGEAFF	TGTGCCAGCACCCACCTAGGGGAAGCTTTCTTT	.	TRBJ1-1	TRBV6-1	.
CAWSTPLWTVNEKLFF	TGTGCCTGGAGTACCCCCCTATGGACAGTGAATGAAAAACTGTTTTTT	.	TRBJ1-4	TRBV30	few
CASRRGGSGTEAFF	TGTGCCAGCAGGCGAGGGGGTTCGGGGACTGAAGCTTTCTTT	.	TRBJ1-1	TRBV28	many
CASSALQVETQYF	TGTGCCAGCAGCGCTCTACAAGTAGAGACCCAGTACTTC	.	TRBJ2-5	TRBV14	.
CASSPFSVNTEAFF	TGTGCCAGCTCCCCTTTTTCGGTGAACACTGAAGCTTTCTTT	.	TRBJ1-1	TRBV18	.
CASSQGQPQHF	TGTGCCAGCAGTCAGGGGCAACCCCAGCATTTT	.	TRBJ1-5	TRBV2	.
CASSLVRSEQYF	TGTGCCAGCAGCTTAGTCCGGAGCGAGCAGTACTTC	.	TRBJ2-7	TRBV7-2	few
CASSKDGGDQPQHF	TGTGCCAGCAGCAAAGATGGGGGCGATCAGCCCCAGCATTTT	.	TRBJ1-5	TRBV21-1	many
CASSVQDYNEQFF	TGTGCCAGCAGCGTACAGGATTACAATGAGCAGTTCTTC	.	TRBJ2-1	TRBV9	.
CASSIKLIQYNEQFF	TGTGCCAGCAGCATCAAATTAATACAGTACAATGAGCAGTTCTTC	.	TRBJ2-1	TRBV7-2	.
CASLTASTQETQYF	TGTGCCAGTCTCACGGCTTCGACTCAAGAGACCCAGTACTTC	.	TRBJ2-5	TRBV28	many
CASRLGTRELFF	TGTGCCAGCAGACTGGGGACCAGGGAGCTGTTTTTT	.	TRBJ2-2	TRBV6-5	.
CASSPRSYNEQFF	TGTGCCAGCAGCCCTAGGAGCTACAATGAGCAGTTCTTC	.	TRBJ2-1	TRBV7-2	many
CASGSETGGEQYF	TGTGCCAGTGGATCGGAGACAGGAGGCGAGCAGTACTTC	.	TRBJ2-7	TRBV19	few
CASSVPGDRDPNGDTEAFF	TGTGCCAGCAGTGTACCGGGGGACAGGGACCCGAACGGGGACACTGAAGCTTTCTTT	TRBD1	TRBJ1-1	TRBV2	.
CASSFGGTGANVLTF	TGTGCCAGCAGCTTTGGGGGAACTGGGGCCAACGTCCTGACTTTC	.	TRBJ2-6	TRBV7-2	.
CASSSRGENEQFF	TGTGCCAGCAGCTCCCGGGGGGAGAATGAGCAGTTCTTC	TRBD2	TRBJ2-1	TRBV9	.
CSARLGPSQYF	TGCAGTGCTAGACTAGGGCCGAGCCAGTACTTC	.	TRBJ2-7	TRBV20-1	few
CASSPDRGREGYTF	TGTGCCAGCTCACCCGACAGGGGGCGAGAGGGCTACACCTTC	TRBD1	TRBJ1-2	TRBV18	few
CASSLAGGTDTQYF	TGTGCCAGCAGCCTAGCGGGGGGCACAGATACGCAGTATTTT	TRBD2	TRBJ2-3	TRBV6-5	many
CASRTRREQYF	TGTGCCAGCAGGACGAGGAGGGAGCAGTACTTC	.	TRBJ2-7	TRBV6-1	.
CASSQEHGGNSYNSPLHF	TGTGCCAGCAGCCAAGAACACGGGGGAAACTCCTATAATTCACCCCTCCACTTT	.	TRBJ1-6	TRBV4-2	many
CASSDPGGSTDTQYF	TGTGCCAGCAGTGATCCAGGGGGTAGCACAGATACGCAGTATTTT	TRBD1	TRBJ2-3	TRBV6-1	.
CASSQVQGAETQYF	TGCGCCAGCAGCCAAGTGCAGGGAGCGGAGACCCAGTACTTC	.	TRBJ2-5	TRBV4-3	few
CASRYGTGPASSYEQYF	TGCGCCAGCAGGTATGGGACAGGCCCTGCGAGCTCCTACGAGCAGTACTTC	TRBD1	TRBJ2-7	TRBV5-1	.
CASSFENSPLHF	TGTGCCAGCAGCTTCGAGAATTCACCCCTCCACTTT	.	TRBJ1-6	TRBV11-2	.
CASIDKGRGYNQPQHF	TGTGCCAGTATTGATAAGGGTAGGGGGTACAATCAGCCCCAGCATTTT	.	TRBJ1-5	TRBV19	few